Sequencing of this T cell receptor (beta chain) was carried out in a study of blood T cells in healthy people across ages. A second PCR of roughly 6 to 12 cycles used a sample-barcoded 5' primer and a J-beta primer mix. Via MiXCR, TCRdb re-called the 5' RACE reads, giving one row per CDR3 protein. The sample carries under 2 million distinct CDR3 sequences, roughly a third recorded once. This clonotype was observed many times. Germline CDR1 and CDR2: MGHRA and YSYEKL. V dropped 6 bases and J dropped 0 bases, with 15 bases sitting between them. The CDR3 is made up of 16 amino acids. Sample: blood. The clonotype comes from a woman under 40 in good health. The chain carries TRBV4-1 and TRBJ2-1, with TRBD2 as a possible D gene (6 bases). CDR3 amino acids: CASRDFGGRSYNEQFF. The CDR3 nucleotides read TGCGCCAGCAGGGACTTCGGGGGTCGCTCCTACAATGAGCAGTTCTTC.